This T cell receptor beta chain was sequenced in a study of metastatic and nonmetastatic thyroid tumors. Study overall: Peripheral blood and tumor or nodule samples from malignant and benign thyroid patients were compared.

Looked up from germline, CDR1 is KGHSH and CDR2 is LQKENI. CDR3 length: 13 amino acids. Trimming at V came to 6 bases and at J to 0 bases, leaving 1 base not matched to a gene. This clone was detected many times. Thyroid surgery had not been preceded by any treatment in any patient. TCRdb re-clonotyped the PCR reads via MiXCR. This table has some 25,000 clones, approximately 20% appearing once. Input material: blood. The clonotype was recovered from a female donor with papillary thyroid cancer or a benign thyroid nodule (not recorded which). Some clones in this sample may be carry-over from other donors' samples. V usage is TRBV18 and J usage is TRBJ1-2, with 7 nucleotides matching TRBD1. The CDR3 DNA reads as TGTGCCAGCTCGACAGGGACTAACTATGGCTACACCTTC. This gives the protein CASSTGTNYGYTF.